In this sample, the clone carrying this T cell receptor (beta chain) turned up once. The sample is drawn from a study of control samples from healthy donors and cancer patients. The table came from immunoSEQ multiplex PCR; TCRdb's copy has only in-frame clones and leaves some out. The repertoire holds about 140,000 clones, with more than 80% as singletons. Sequenced: blood. The origin of this receptor is a man between 18 and 35 years old in good health.

Written as DNA, the CDR3 is TGTGCCAGCAGTTTATTCGGAGGAGCCTACGAGCAGTACTTC. Its protein is CASSLFGGAYEQYF. This sequence joins TRBV27 and TRBJ2-7, with D perhaps matching TRBD2 (5 bases). With 1 base removed from V and 2 bases from J, the gap between germline ends came to 9 bases. The CDR3 totals 14 residues. Germline CDR1 MNHEY, CDR2 SMNVEV (reference sequence).